These 3 T cell receptor beta chains originate from one sample sequenced in a study of T cell repertoires in cytomegalovirus infection. TCRdb independently ran MiXCR on the reads; one entry per CDR3 protein. The sample carries approximately 100,000 distinct CDR3 sequences, roughly 40% recorded once. What these receptors recognize is not known. The specimen comprised CD8+ T cells from cultured PBMCs, sampled from culture after CMV antigen stimulation. The receptors shown here come from a human donor in good health (CMV status not recorded). Some clones in this sample may be carry-over from other donors' samples.

In its sample, this clonotype was seen a few times. The genes are TRBV7-8 and TRBJ2-1; D uncertain. Trimming shortened V by 1 base and J by 4 bases, and 5 bases separated the two germline ends. The germline V gene encodes CDR1 SGHVS and CDR2 FQNEAQ. This CDR3 is built from 13 residues. In DNA form, the CDR3 reads TGTGCCAGCAGCTTAGGGCAGTACAATGAGCAGTTCTTC. It specifies CASSLGQYNEQFF.

The chain carries TRBV7-4 and TRBJ2-7; D may correspond to TRBD1 or TRBD2 (5 bases each). CDR1 and CDR2 (germline): SGHVT, SQSDAQ. The CDR3 is 15 amino acids. The germline V and J ends were trimmed by 5 bases and 3 bases, with 17 bases remaining between them. The CDR3 loop is CASSQPTGTHYEQYF. CDR3 bases: TGTGCCAGCAGCCAACCAACCGGGACCCACTACGAGCAGTACTTC.

In DNA, the CDR3 is TGTGCCAGCAGTTTATACAGGGGGGACGAGCAGTACTTC. It specifies CASSLYRGDEQYF. The chain uses TRBV27 and TRBJ2-7, with TRBD1 identical over 8 bases. The germline V gene encodes CDR1 MNHEY and CDR2 SMNVEV (reference sequence). V shed 1 base and J 5 bases; nucleotides not matched to a gene: 1. The CDR3 sequence is 13 residues long.